Listed here are 17 T cell receptor beta chains from one sample, sequenced in a study of shared clonotypes between healthy human individuals. Some clones are missing from TCRdb's copy, which holds only in-frame ones; the method was immunoSEQ multiplex PCR. Of around 1,000,000 clones in the sample, approximately 80% were seen once. The sample taken for sequencing was memory CD4+ T cells from PBMCs. Sample subset: CD45RA-negative fraction. These TCRs come from a man aged 18 to 35 in good health. Some clones in this sample may be carry-over from other donors' samples.

This clone was counted a few times. The genes are TRBV11-2 and TRBJ2-2; D is possibly TRBD1 (5 bases). The length of the CDR3 is 14 residues. Germline V lookup: CDR1 SGHAT, CDR2 FQNNGV. Trimming removed 2 bases at V and 7 bases at J, with 11 bases between. The CDR3: CASSLNQGFGELFF. The CDR3 coding sequence is TGTGCCAGCAGCTTAAACCAGGGTTTCGGGGAGCTGTTTTTT.

This clone occurred many times. The chain joins TRBV5-3 to TRBJ2-2; 10 bases agree with TRBD2. TRBV5-3 is recorded as an ORF, its role being uncertain. This CDR3 contains 17 residues. V lost 3 bases and J lost 3; bases outside the gene matches: 8. The CDR3 sequence is CARSYFRLAGDTGELFF. The CDR3 coding sequence is TGTGCCAGAAGCTACTTTCGACTAGCGGGTGACACCGGGGAGCTGTTTTTT.

This clone was recorded a few times. The chain employs TRBV5-6 and TRBJ2-5, with TRBD2 as a possible D gene (5 bases). The J call may be in error: the DNA end matches TRBJ2-7 better. Germline V gene sequence: CDR1 SGHDT, CDR2 YYEEEE. This CDR3 region has 14 residues. DNA of the CDR3: TGTGCCAGCAGCCCCGGGGAGTTTGCCTCCGAGCAGTACTTC. Translated: CASSPGEFASEQYF.

CDR3 in DNA: TGTGCCAGCAGCTACACAGGGACTAGCGGTCAGACCCAGTACTTC. This codes for CASSYTGTSGQTQYF. The chain carries TRBV2 and TRBJ2-5; TRBD2 agrees at 11 bases. The CDR3 sequence is 15 residues long. V gave up 6 bases and J gave up 6 bases; unmatched junction bases: 9. Germline CDR1 reads SNHLY; CDR2 reads FYNNEI.

V gene TRBV5-1 combines with J gene TRBJ1-1; D remains unclear. With 7 bases removed from V and 1 base from J, the gap between germline ends came to 11 bases. In germline, CDR1 is SGHRS, CDR2 YFSETQ. The CDR3 length is 13 residues. CDR3 protein: CASEIQPNTEAFF. CDR3 nucleotide sequence: TGCGCCAGCGAAATCCAACCGAACACTGAAGCTTTCTTT.

This sequence joins TRBV5-6 and TRBJ2-3, with 10 bases fitting TRBD1. V lost 3 bases and J lost 2; bases outside the gene matches: 3. This CDR3 has 15 residues. Germline V lookup: CDR1 SGHDT, CDR2 YYEEEE. The DNA of the CDR3 is TGTGCCAGCAGCTCCGGGACAGGGGCCACAGATACGCAGTATTTT. The encoded protein is CASSSGTGATDTQYF.

The chain employs TRBV11-2 and TRBJ2-3; D unresolved. Trimming took off 4 bases at V and 4 bases at J, with 12 bases between the two ends. The CDR3 contains 14 residues. CDR1 and CDR2 from the germline V gene are SGHAT and FQNNGV. In DNA, the CDR3 is TGTGCCAGCAGCTACCGACCTTTAGCAGATACGCAGTATTTT. It is translated as CASSYRPLADTQYF.

The V and J genes are TRBV5-1 and TRBJ2-7, with D perhaps matching TRBD1 (5 bases). With 2 bases removed from V and 0 bases from J, the gap between germline ends came to 6 bases. From germline, CDR1 is SGHRS and CDR2 YFSETQ. CDR3 size: 13 residues. The CDR3 coding sequence is TGCGCCAGCAGCTTCAGGGACTCCTACGAGCAGTACTTC. Residues: CASSFRDSYEQYF.

The chain links TRBV25-1 to TRBJ2-5; 7 nucleotides match TRBD1. With V trimmed by 5 bases and J by 2 bases, 8 bases remained unmatched. This CDR3 is 15 amino acids long. In germline, CDR1 is MGHDK, CDR2 SYGVNS. This CDR3 is CASSHGRGSQETQYF. The CDR3 nucleotides are TGTGCCAGCAGTCACGGCAGGGGGTCTCAAGAGACCCAGTACTTC.

Remarks on this clone: Other nucleotide sequences in the sample specify the same CDR3. V is TRBV2 and J is TRBJ2-7; D is ambiguous. V lost 6 bases and J 1 base, leaving 7 bases between the germline ends. CDR1 is SNHLY, CDR2 FYNNEI, per germline. CDR3 length: 12 residues. The CDR3 bases are TGTGCCAGCAGCTTCTCGTCCTACGAGCAGTACTTC. Translation: CASSFSSYEQYF.

J is TRBJ1-1 and V is TRBV7-6; tentative D call: TRBD1 (6 bases). The germline gives CDR1 SGHVS, CDR2 FNYEAQ. V lost 5 bases and J lost 6, with 16 bases in between. The CDR3 covers 14 residues. DNA of the CDR3: TGTGCCAGCAGCGTCCAAACAGGGTTGGCTGAAGCTTTCTTT. Protein sequence: CASSVQTGLAEAFF.

DNA for the CDR3: TGTGCCAGCAGCTGGGTGTCAGGGCCCGGAGCTTTCTTT. This encodes CASSWVSGPGAFF. The chain couples TRBV7-2 to TRBJ1-1; D perhaps matches TRBD1 (5 bases). Trimming removed 4 bases at V and 10 bases at J, with 16 bases between. The germline CDR1 and CDR2 sequences are SGHTA and FQGNSA. The CDR3 covers 13 residues. Full variable domain (remainder filled in from reference TRBV7-2 and TRBJ1-1): GAGVSQSPSNKVTEKGKDVELRCDPISGHTALYWYRQSLGQGLEFLIYFQGNSAPDKSGLPSDRFSAERTGGSVSTLTIQRTQQEDSAVYLCASSWVSGPGAFFGQGTRLTVV.

The chain combines TRBV7-9 with TRBJ2-5; 9 bases align to TRBD2. The V gene end was trimmed by 5 bases and the J gene end by 4 bases; junction bases not matched to a gene: 8. Germline CDR1 and CDR2: SEHNR and FQNEAQ (reference sequence). The CDR3 is made up of 15 amino acids. The CDR3 DNA reads as TGTGCCAGCAGCCCGGGACTAGCCGAGGGAGAGACCCAGTACTTC. Its translation is CASSPGLAEGETQYF.

This clone has a single count. The V gene is TRBV7-8, the J gene TRBJ1-5; a possible D gene is TRBD1 (5 bases). The CDR3 length is 18 residues. Deletions cut 4 bases from V and 0 bases from J, with 19 bases between. CDR1 is SGHVS, CDR2 FQNEAQ, per germline. The chain's CDR3 is CASSSLVGGSYSNQPQHF. Here the CDR3 DNA reads TGTGCCAGCAGCTCCCTTGTTGGGGGAAGTTATAGCAATCAGCCCCAGCATTTT.

As DNA, the CDR3 is TGCAGCGTATCTAGCGATGAGCAGTTCTTC. Translated, it gives CSVSSDEQFF. The chain employs TRBV29-1 and TRBJ2-1, with a possible D match to TRBD2 (6 bases). The germline gives CDR1 SQVTM, CDR2 ANQGSEA. The length of the CDR3 is 10 residues. Trimming cost V 6 bases and J 8 bases, with 8 bases left between them.

On this clone itself: A far larger clone lies a single base away; this is likely a read error. This chain connects TRBV30 to TRBJ2-6; D perhaps matches TRBD1 (5 bases). The germline V gene encodes CDR1 GTSNPN and CDR2 SVGIG (reference sequence). This CDR3 has 13 residues. The CDR3 bases are TGTGCCTGGAGTTTTGGTGGGGCCAACGTCCCGACTTTC. Translation gives CAWSFGGANVPTF. The whole variable domain, filled in from reference TRBV30 and TRBJ2-6, reads SQTIHQWPATLVQPVGSPLSLECTVEGTSNPNLYWYRQAAGRGLQLLFYSVGIGQISSEVPQNLSASRPQDRQFILSSKKLLLSDSGFYLCAWSFGGANVPTFGAGSRLTVL.

V usage is TRBV19 and J usage is TRBJ2-6, with 9 nucleotides matching TRBD2. J lost 13 bases, V lost 4 bases, and 17 bases had no gene match. Germline CDR1 and CDR2: LNHDA and SQIVND (reference sequence). CDR3 length: 17 residues. Written as DNA, the CDR3 is TGTGCCAGTAGTACTTCCCCTTGGACTAGCGTGGGTTTGGTCCTGACTTTC. This encodes CASSTSPWTSVGLVLTF. Supplemented by reference TRBV19 and TRBJ2-6, the full variable domain reads DGGITQSPKYLFRKEGQNVTLSCEQNLNHDAMYWYRQDPGQGLRLIYYSQIVNDFQKGDIAEGYSVSREKKESFPLTVTSAQKNPTAFYLCASSTSPWTSVGLVLTFGAGSRLTVL.